The 11 T cell receptor beta chains listed next were all sequenced from one sample in a study of cytomegalovirus exposure and HLA in healthy donors. Assay: immunoSEQ multiplex PCR; the TCRdb copy retains only in-frame clones and omits some. The sample has some 83,000 clones, 94% seen once; the top ten hold approximately 2%. Material for sequencing was PBMCs. Receptor source: a woman aged 18-29 years in good health and CMV-seronegative.

The rearrangement links TRBV5-1 to TRBJ1-2; TRBD1 might be the D (6 bases). With 4 bases removed from V and 7 bases from J, the gap between germline ends came to 14 bases. This CDR3 is built from 13 residues. Germline V lookup: CDR1 SGHRS, CDR2 YFSETQ. The CDR3 DNA follows: TGCGCCAGCAGCCTGGGGGGCGAAGCTGGCTACACCTTC. It codes for CASSLGGEAGYTF.

The chain carries TRBV28 and TRBJ2-7; no definite D call. Deletions cut 7 bases from V and 0 bases from J, with 7 bases between. CDR3 size: 12 residues. In germline, CDR1 is MDHEN, CDR2 SYDVKM. CDR3 in amino acids: CASNESSYEQYF. The CDR3 bases are TGTGCCAGCAACGAGAGCTCCTACGAGCAGTACTTC.

The chain couples TRBV5-1 to TRBJ2-1; 11 bases agree with TRBD2. The CDR3 is 15 amino acids. Germline V gives CDR1 SGHRS, CDR2 YFSETQ. The ends lost 4 bases at V and 3 bases at J; junction bases unmatched: 3. CDR3 residues: CASSKTSGDYNEQFF. CDR3 in DNA: TGCGCCAGCAGCAAGACTAGCGGGGACTACAATGAGCAGTTCTTC. Full variable domain (rest looked up from reference TRBV5-1 and TRBJ2-1): KAGVTQTPRYLIKTRGQQVTLSCSPISGHRSVSWYQQTPGQGLQFLFEYFSETQRNKGNFPGRFSGRQFSNSRSEMNVSTLELGDSALYLCASSKTSGDYNEQFFGPGTRLTVL.

V and J are TRBV6-5 and TRBJ2-7, with D possibly being TRBD2 (6 bases). CDR1 and CDR2 from the germline V gene are MNHEY and SVGAGI. Trimming removed 6 bases at V and 2 bases at J, with 17 bases between. The CDR3 is 15 residues long. The CDR3 region is CASRSGDAVTYEQYF. The CDR3 nucleotides are TGTGCCAGCAGGTCGGGGGACGCGGTGACCTACGAGCAGTACTTC.

V and J are TRBV7-8 and TRBJ1-1; 9 bases line up with TRBD1. With V trimmed by 3 bases and J by 5 bases, 16 bases remained unmatched. In germline, CDR1 is SGHVS, CDR2 FQNEAQ. The CDR3 totals 18 residues. CDR3 bases: TGTGCCAGCAGCTTGGGACAGGGACGGGTGGGTTCTAGGACTGAAGCTTTCTTT. It specifies CASSLGQGRVGSRTEAFF.

The chain combines TRBV27 with TRBJ2-1, with 13 bases matching TRBD2. The ends lost 2 bases at V and 8 bases at J; junction bases unmatched: 18. This CDR3 spans 20 amino acids. Germline assignment: CDR1 MNHEY and CDR2 SMNVEV (reference sequence). The CDR3 sequence is CASSLKTTSGRALRRYEQFF. The CDR3 bases are TGTGCCAGCAGTTTAAAAACCACTAGCGGGAGGGCCCTCCGCCGCTATGAGCAGTTCTTC.

The chain couples TRBV4-1 to TRBJ1-1, with D possibly TRBD1 on 5 matching bases. Deletions cut 10 bases from V and 1 base from J, with 25 bases between. The CDR3 has 17 residues. Per the germline V gene, CDR1 is MGHRA and CDR2 is YSYEKL. CDR3 DNA sequence: TGCGCCACCCGCCGTATTGGGGGAGGGCGGGAGAACACTGAAGCTTTCTTT. Amino acids: CATRRIGGGRENTEAFF.

This CDR3 reads CATSRDSSTGVGNQPQHF. The DNA for the CDR3 is TGTGCCACCAGCAGAGATTCCTCAACAGGGGTTGGCAATCAGCCCCAGCATTTT. V is TRBV15 and J is TRBJ1-5; 7 positions match TRBD1. Germline V gene lookup returns CDR1 LNHNV and CDR2 YYDKDF (reference sequence). The CDR3 is 18 amino acids. V shed 0 bases and J 2 bases; nucleotides not matched to a gene: 10.

Note on this clone: Within the sample, other DNA sequences also encode this same CDR3. This chain uses TRBV9 with TRBJ1-1; no clear D. V lost 2 bases, J lost 1 base, and 9 bases lay in between. Germline CDR1 reads SGDLS; CDR2 reads YYNGEE. This CDR3 comprises 14 residues. The CDR3, as DNA: TGTGCCAGCAGCGTGGGCTACGGGAACACTGAAGCTTTCTTT. The encoded protein is CASSVGYGNTEAFF.

V and J are TRBV27 and TRBJ2-5; 7 bases match TRBD1. V lost 0 bases and J lost 4; bases outside the gene matches: 8. CDR3 size: 16 residues. CDR1 is MNHEY, CDR2 SMNVEV, per germline (reference sequence). CDR3: CASSLSPGHRGETQYF. The CDR3 bases are TGTGCCAGCAGTTTATCCCCCGGTCACAGGGGAGAGACCCAGTACTTC.

The chain carries TRBV11-3 and TRBJ1-1, with 7 bases lining up with TRBD1. Looked up from germline, CDR1 is SGHNT and CDR2 is YENEEA. The CDR3 has 12 amino acids. V lost 5 bases and J lost 7; bases outside the gene matches: 4. The CDR3, as DNA: TGTGCCAGCAGCCCAAGGGACAGTGAAGCTTTCTTT. As protein: CASSPRDSEAFF.